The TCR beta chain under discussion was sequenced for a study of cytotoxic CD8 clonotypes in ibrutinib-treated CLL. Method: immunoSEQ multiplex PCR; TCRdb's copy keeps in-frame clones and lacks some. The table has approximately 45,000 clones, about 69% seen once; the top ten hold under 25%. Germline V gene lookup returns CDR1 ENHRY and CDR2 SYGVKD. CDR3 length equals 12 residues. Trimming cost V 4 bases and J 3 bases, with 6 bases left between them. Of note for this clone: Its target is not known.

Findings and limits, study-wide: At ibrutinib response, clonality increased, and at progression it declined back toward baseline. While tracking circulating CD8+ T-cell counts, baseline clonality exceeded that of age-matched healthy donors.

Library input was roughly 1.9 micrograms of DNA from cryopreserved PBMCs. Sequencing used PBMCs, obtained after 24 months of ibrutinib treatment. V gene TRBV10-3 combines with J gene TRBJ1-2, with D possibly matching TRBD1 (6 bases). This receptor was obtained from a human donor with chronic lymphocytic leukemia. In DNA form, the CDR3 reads TGTGCCATCAGTGGACAGGACTATGGCTACACCTTC. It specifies CAISGQDYGYTF.